The entry that follows covers one T cell receptor beta chain sequence. Its antigen remains unknown. This sample stems from a study of STAT3 mutations in large granular lymphocyte leukemia. Some clones are missing from TCRdb's copy, which holds only in-frame ones; the method was immunoSEQ multiplex PCR. The sample has roughly 3,300 clones, around two thirds seen once. Findings and caveats of the study: Suggested: STAT3 mutation was not the ancestral event for these clonal expansions. Every T-cell large granular lymphocyte leukemia patient had at least one immunodominant TCR beta clonotype. After therapy, 6 of 18 patients switched clonotypes, all new clones STAT3 wild type. Persisting codominant clonotypes may have hidden a small pathogenic clone.

This clonotype was sampled from a woman between 40 and 55 years old with T-cell large granular lymphocyte leukemia. Some clones in this sample may be carry-over from other donors' samples. Sample: peripheral blood mononuclear cells.

The CDR3 coding sequence is TGCGCCAGCAGCCAAGATCCAGGGACCTATGGCTACACCTTC. Encoded protein: CASSQDPGTYGYTF. The chain carries TRBV4-3 and TRBJ1-2, with D tentatively TRBD1 (5 bases). The CDR3 runs 14 residues. Trimming pared 0 bases from V and 4 bases from J, leaving 9 bases between. Germline CDR1 LGHNA, CDR2 YSLEER.